Reported below is one TCR beta chain. Clones were read by immunoSEQ multiplex PCR, and TCRdb kept only the in-frame ones, dropping some. The sample yields around 200,000 clones, roughly 91% seen once. The entry originates in a study of control samples from healthy donors and cancer patients. This TCR was sampled from a woman aged 25 to 45 in good health. Material: blood.

The CDR3 protein is CASSLVAGGTDTQYF. CDR3 DNA sequence: TGTGCCAGCAGCTTAGTAGCGGGGGGCACAGATACGCAGTATTTT. V is TRBV13 and J is TRBJ2-3; 9 bases align to TRBD2. Germline CDR1 is PRHDT and CDR2 is FYEKMQ (reference sequence). The V gene end was trimmed by 1 base and the J gene end by 1 base; junction bases not matched to a gene: 0. The CDR3 is 15 residues long. Full variable domain (missing parts from reference TRBV13 and TRBJ2-3): AAGVIQSPRHLIKEKRETATLKCYPIPRHDTVYWYQQGPGQDPQFLISFYEKMQSDKGSIPDRFSAQQFSDYHSELNMSSLELGDSALYFCASSLVAGGTDTQYFGPGTRLTVL.